This record concerns one T cell receptor (beta chain) sequence. This clonotype was seen many times. The antigen it binds to is not known. The input lacks base qualities; no much larger clone sits a single base away. Between the V and J ends, shortened by 0 bases and 0 bases respectively, the junction contains 6 bases. The CDR3 sequence holds 14 residues, the cysteine and phenylalanine included. Only the CDR3 part of the read is kept: 42 bases, read in frame from the first base. The germline V gene provides CDR1 LGHNA and CDR2 YNFKEQ. This sample stems from a study of glioma-infiltrating T cells (dated by TCRdb to the mid-2010s). At the level of the whole study: The study sequenced TCR alpha- and beta-chain repertoires from glioma tissue, from non-neoplastic brain tissue and from matched peripheral blood mononuclear cells. Three low-grade glioma patients, several primary glioblastoma patients, and three non-glioma patients who contributed non-neoplastic brain tissue made up the paired cohort. To measure how far tissue and blood T-cell populations diverged, each tissue-infiltrating repertoire was compared against the peripheral blood repertoire of the same patient.

What the study reported, not specific to this receptor: The group comparisons were based on small numbers of patients: three non-neoplastic, three low-grade glioma and several glioblastoma patients. Very few CDR3 sequences were shared between tissue and blood, attributed to high CDR3 diversity and limited sampling. VJ-independent divergence between tissue and blood was lower than expected in non-neoplastic patients but higher than expected in all gliomas, particularly low-grade gliomas.

TCR alpha and beta CDR3 regions were amplified with the iRepertoire nested amplicon-rescue multiplex PCR (arm-PCR) platform from RNA. One-step reverse transcription and amplification used roughly 100-450 ng of tissue mRNA or PBMC total RNA as input. After bead purification, a secondary multiplex PCR added Illumina adapters, and libraries were gel-purified between 200 and 400 bp. Demultiplexing relied on internal 6-nucleotide barcodes carried by the libraries. Libraries were sequenced on an Illumina MiSeq with 2x220 or 2x250 nucleotide paired-end reads. Processing in the source paper ran as follows. Paired reads were merged with FLASH 1.2.11 and aligned to the GRCh37 human genome with BWA-MEM before extracting TRA and TRB reads. V and J assignment used an IMGT-derived reference of cassette sequences and CDR3 motifs that included pseudogenes. Three-frame translation of reads was performed, and productive CDR3s were defined as those with a C...FGXG motif and no stop codons. A clonotype was defined as a unique combination of a V-J cassette pair and a CDR3 amino acid sequence. Hamming distance filtering was applied to reads, with thresholds set by the sequence error rate of each sample in mapped regions. The public reads were run again by TCRdb, first through fastp at Q25 and then through MiXCR, and only productive beta chains were kept. Duplicate CDR3 protein sequences are folded into a single record with the most common DNA and genes. The V and J calls were determined by TCRdb, not by the authors. The sample records approximately 120,000 distinct CDR3 sequences, 25% to 30% of which are singletons. The top ten constitute around 30% of the sample.

This chain joins TRBV4-2 to TRBJ2-7, with the D gene call left open. The sample taken for sequencing was glioma tissue, nonneoplastic brain tissue, or PBMCs (not recorded which). This clonotype was obtained from a human donor with low-grade glioma or glioblastoma, undergoing nonglioma brain surgery, or in good health (not recorded which). The nucleotide sequence is given as TGTGCCAGCAGCCAAGATAAGCTCTCCTACGAGCAGTACTTC. Translated, this gives CASSQDKLSYEQYF.